The entry below gives a single TCR beta chain sequence along with its context. Its antigen is still unknown. The data derive from a study of identical twins. Study results and limitations: Cord blood's abundant beta clonotypes had fewer insertions, unlike memory repertoires. Out-of-frame sharing of TCR alpha in monozygotic twins was underestimated by models. Sequences that were out-of-frame, alpha and twin-shared displayed an excess of low generation probability.

TCRdb analysed the 5' RACE reads with MiXCR anew, one entry per CDR3 protein. The data hold fewer than 250,000 distinct CDR3 sequences, with approximately 7.3% observed a single time. Trimming at V came to 6 bases and at J to 2 bases, leaving 10 bases not matched to a gene. The germline V gene has CDR1 SEHNR and CDR2 FQNEAQ (reference sequence). The CDR3 totals 16 residues. Everyone who gave samples was a healthy Caucasian. A further study also used this sample, focusing on yellow fever vaccine responses in identical twins.

The rearrangement uses TRBV7-9 and TRBJ2-7; 10 bases match TRBD1. The receptor was isolated from a woman younger than 35 in good health. The sample was CD8+ T cells sorted from blood. The CDR3 DNA reads TGTGCCAGCAGTCCCCCCGGGACAGGGGCCACCTACGAGCAGTACTTC. It specifies CASSPPGTGATYEQYF.